This TCR beta chain was captured in a study of T cells in Graves' hyperthyroidism and ophthalmopathy. Every diagnosis used clinical symptoms, serum thyroxine and TRAb, thyroid ultrasound and orbital computed tomography. Amplified regions were TCR beta CDR3 sequences from RNA transcripts. With the HTBI primer set, the TCR CDR3 went through a first round of RT-PCR. TCRdb reanalysed the multiplex PCR reads using MiXCR and keeps one entry per CDR3 protein. The sample yields fewer than 500,000 distinct CDR3 sequences, roughly 15% seen once. Comments on this clonotype: Its matching antigen is unknown.

Study-level results: Blood held most thyroid clonotypes expanded above 0.001 frequency.

CDR1 MNHEY and CDR2 SVGAGI come from the germline V gene. The ends lost 6 bases at V and 2 bases at J; junction bases unmatched: 4. This CDR3 spans 14 amino acids. The sequencing input was blood. The receptor was derived from a man between 18 and 29 years old with Graves' ophthalmopathy. The chain has TRBV6-5 and TRBJ2-1; 7 bases fit TRBD2. The CDR3 nucleotides read TGTGCCAGCAGGGGGGGGACCCCCTACAATGAGCAGTTCTTC. It specifies CASRGGTPYNEQFF.